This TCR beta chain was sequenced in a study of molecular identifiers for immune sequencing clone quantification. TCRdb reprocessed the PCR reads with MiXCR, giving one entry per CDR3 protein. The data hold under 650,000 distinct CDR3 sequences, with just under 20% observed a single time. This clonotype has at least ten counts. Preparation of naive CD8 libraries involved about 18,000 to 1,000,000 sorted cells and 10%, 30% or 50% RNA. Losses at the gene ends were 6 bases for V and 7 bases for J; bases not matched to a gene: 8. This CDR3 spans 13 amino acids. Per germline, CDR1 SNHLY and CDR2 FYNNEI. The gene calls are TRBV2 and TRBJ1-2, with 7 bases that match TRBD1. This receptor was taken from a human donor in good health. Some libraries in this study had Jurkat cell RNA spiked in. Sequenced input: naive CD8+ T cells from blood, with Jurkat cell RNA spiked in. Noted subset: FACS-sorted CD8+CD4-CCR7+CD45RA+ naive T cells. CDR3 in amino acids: CASSPEGAGGYTF. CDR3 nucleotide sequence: TGTGCCAGCAGCCCCGAGGGGGCTGGTGGCTACACCTTC.